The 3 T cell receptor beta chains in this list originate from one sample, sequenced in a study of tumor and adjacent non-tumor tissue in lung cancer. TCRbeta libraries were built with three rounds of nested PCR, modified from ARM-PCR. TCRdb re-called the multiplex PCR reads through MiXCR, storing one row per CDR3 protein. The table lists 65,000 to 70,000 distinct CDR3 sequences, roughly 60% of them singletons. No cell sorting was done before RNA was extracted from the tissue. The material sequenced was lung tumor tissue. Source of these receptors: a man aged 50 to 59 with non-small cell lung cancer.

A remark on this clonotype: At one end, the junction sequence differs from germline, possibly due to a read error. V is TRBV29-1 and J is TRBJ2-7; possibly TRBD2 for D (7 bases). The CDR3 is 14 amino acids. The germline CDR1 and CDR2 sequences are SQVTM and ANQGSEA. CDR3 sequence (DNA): TGCAGCGCAAGGACTAGGGGGAGCCTCTACGAGCAGCAGTTC. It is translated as CSARTRGSLYEQQF.

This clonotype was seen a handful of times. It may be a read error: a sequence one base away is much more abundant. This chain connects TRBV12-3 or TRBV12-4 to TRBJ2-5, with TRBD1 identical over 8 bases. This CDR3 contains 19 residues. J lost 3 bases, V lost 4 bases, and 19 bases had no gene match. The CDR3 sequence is CASSSPGAPGQATEETQYF. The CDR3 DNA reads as TGTGCCAGCAGTTCCCCAGGGGCCCCGGGACAGGCCACGGAAGAGACCCAGTACTTC.

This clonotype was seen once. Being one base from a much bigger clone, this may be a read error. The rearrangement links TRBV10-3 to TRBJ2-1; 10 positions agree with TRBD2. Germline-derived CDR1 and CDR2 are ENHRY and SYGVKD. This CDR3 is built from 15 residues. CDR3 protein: CAIMSRTSGYNKQFF. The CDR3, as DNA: TGTGCCATTATGTCCCGGACTAGCGGTTACAATAAGCAGTTCTTC.